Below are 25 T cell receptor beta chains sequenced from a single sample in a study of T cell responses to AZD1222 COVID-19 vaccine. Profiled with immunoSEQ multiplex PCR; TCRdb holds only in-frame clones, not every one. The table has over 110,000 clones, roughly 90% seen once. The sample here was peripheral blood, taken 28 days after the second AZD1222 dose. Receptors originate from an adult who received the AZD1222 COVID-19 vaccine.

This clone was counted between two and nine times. For the CDR3, the DNA is TGTGCCAGCAGCGACCTACTGGAACGGGGAGAGACCCAGTACTTC. Protein: CASSDLLERGETQYF. The chain is built from TRBV7-9 and TRBJ2-5, with D possibly matching TRBD2 (5 bases). Trimming pared 5 bases from V and 4 bases from J, leaving 17 bases between. Germline CDR1 and CDR2: SEHNR and FQNEAQ (reference sequence). This CDR3 comprises 15 residues.

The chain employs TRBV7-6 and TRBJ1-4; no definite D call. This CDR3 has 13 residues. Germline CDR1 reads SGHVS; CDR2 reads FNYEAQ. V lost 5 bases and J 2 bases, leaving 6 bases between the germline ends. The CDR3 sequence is CASSPFTNEKLFF. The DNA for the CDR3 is TGTGCCAGCAGCCCCTTCACTAATGAAAAACTGTTTTTT.

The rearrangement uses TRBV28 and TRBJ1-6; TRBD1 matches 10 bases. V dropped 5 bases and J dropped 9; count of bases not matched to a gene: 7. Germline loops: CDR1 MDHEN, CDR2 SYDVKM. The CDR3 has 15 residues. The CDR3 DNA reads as TGTGCCAGCAGTGGGGGACAGGGGCTCGCTTCACCCCTCCACTTT. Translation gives CASSGGQGLASPLHF.

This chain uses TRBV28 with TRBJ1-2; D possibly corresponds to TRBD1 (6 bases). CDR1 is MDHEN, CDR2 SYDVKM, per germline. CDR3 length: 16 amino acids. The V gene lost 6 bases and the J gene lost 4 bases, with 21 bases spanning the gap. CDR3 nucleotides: TGTGCCAGCAGCAAAGGGGGAGGGAAGGTTGGCTATGGCTACACCTTC. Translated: CASSKGGGKVGYGYTF.

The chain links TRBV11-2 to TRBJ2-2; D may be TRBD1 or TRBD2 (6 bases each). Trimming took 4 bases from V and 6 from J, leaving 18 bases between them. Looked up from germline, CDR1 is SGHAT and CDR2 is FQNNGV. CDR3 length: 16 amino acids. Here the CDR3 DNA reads TGTGCCAGCAGCTATATAATGGGGGGCGCGTCCGGGGAGCTGTTTTTT. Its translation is CASSYIMGGASGELFF.

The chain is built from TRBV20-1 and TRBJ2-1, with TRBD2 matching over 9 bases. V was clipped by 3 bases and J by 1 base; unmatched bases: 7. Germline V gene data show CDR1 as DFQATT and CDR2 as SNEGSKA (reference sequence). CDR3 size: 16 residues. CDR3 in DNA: TGCAGTGCTAGTTCCAGCGGGGGGTTGTCCTACAATGAGCAGTTCTTC. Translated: CSASSSGGLSYNEQFF.

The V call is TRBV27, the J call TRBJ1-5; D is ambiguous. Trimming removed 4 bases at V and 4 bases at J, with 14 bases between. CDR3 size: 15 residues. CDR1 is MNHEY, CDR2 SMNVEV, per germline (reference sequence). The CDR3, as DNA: TGTGCCAGCAGTTCCGTCCGGTGGCGAAATCAGCCCCAGCATTTT. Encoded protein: CASSSVRWRNQPQHF.

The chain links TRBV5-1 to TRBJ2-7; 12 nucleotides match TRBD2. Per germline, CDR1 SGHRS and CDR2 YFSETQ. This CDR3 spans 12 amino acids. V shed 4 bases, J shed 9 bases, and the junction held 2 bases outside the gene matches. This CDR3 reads CASSPGLAGQYF. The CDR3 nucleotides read TGCGCCAGCAGCCCGGGACTAGCGGGGCAGTACTTC.

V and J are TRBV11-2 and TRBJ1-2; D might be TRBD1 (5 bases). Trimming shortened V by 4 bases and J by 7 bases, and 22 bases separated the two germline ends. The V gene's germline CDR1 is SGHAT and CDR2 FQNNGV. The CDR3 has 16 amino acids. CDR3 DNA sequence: TGTGCCAGCAGCTCGCCCCGGGACCGAGGGCAGGGTGGCTACACCTTC. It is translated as CASSSPRDRGQGGYTF.

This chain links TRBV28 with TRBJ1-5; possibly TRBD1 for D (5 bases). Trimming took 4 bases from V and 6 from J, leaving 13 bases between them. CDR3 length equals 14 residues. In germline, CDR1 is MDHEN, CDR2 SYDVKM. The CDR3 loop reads CASSSRRGGQPQHF. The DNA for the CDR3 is TGTGCCAGCAGTTCACGACGGGGCGGTCAGCCCCAGCATTTT.

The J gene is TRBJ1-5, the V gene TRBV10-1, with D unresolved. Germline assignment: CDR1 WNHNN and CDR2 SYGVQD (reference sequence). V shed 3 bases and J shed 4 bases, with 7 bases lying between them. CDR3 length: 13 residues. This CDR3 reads CASSEGGNQPQHF. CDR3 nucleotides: TGCGCCAGCAGTGAAGGAGGGAATCAGCCCCAGCATTTT.

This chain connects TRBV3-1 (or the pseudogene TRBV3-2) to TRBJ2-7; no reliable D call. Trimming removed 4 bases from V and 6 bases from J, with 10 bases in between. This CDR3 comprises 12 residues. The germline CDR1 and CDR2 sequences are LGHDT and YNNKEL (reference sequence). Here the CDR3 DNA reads TGTGCCAGCAGCCCGAATAAGGGCGAGCAGTACTTC. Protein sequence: CASSPNKGEQYF.

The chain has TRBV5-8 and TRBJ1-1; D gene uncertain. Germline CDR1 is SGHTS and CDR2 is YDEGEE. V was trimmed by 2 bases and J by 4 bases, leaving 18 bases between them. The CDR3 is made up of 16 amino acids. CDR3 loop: CASSLIFTWRTTEAFF. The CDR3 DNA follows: TGTGCCAGCAGCTTAATTTTTACGTGGCGAACCACTGAAGCTTTCTTT.

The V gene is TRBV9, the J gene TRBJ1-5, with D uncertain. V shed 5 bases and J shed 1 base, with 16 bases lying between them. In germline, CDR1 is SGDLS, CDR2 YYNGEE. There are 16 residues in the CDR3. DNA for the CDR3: TGTGCCAGCAGTGTGGTTCTGGTCCCGAGCAATCAGCCCCAGCATTTT. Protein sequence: CASSVVLVPSNQPQHF.

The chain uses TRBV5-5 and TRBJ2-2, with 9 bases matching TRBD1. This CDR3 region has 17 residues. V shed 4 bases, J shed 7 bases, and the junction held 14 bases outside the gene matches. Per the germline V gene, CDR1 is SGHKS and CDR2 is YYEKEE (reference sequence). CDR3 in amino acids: CASSLPGQGLFFGELFF. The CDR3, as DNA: TGTGCCAGCAGCCTTCCCGGACAGGGGCTTTTTTTCGGGGAGCTGTTTTTT. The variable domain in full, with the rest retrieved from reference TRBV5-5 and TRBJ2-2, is DAGVTQSPTHLIKTRGQQVTLRCSPISGHKSVSWYQQVLGQGPQFIFQYYEKEERGRGNFPDRFSARQFPNYSSELNVNALLLGDSALYLCASSLPGQGLFFGELFFGEGSRLTVL.

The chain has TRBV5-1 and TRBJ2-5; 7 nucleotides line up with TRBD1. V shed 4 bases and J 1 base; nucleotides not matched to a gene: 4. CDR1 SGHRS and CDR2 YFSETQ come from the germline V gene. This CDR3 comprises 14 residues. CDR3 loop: CASSPGTAQETQYF. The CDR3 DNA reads TGCGCCAGCAGCCCAGGGACAGCCCAAGAGACCCAGTACTTC.

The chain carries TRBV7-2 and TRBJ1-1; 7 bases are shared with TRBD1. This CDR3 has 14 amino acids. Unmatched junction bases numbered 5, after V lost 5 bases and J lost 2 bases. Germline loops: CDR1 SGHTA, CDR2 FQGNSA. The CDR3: CASSPTGVNTEAFF. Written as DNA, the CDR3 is TGTGCCAGCAGCCCCACAGGGGTTAACACTGAAGCTTTCTTT.

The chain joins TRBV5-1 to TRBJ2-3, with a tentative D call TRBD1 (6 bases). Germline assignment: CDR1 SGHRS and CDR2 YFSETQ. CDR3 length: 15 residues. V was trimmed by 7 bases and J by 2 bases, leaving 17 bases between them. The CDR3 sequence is CASQYQGQITDTQYF. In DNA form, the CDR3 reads TGCGCCAGCCAGTATCAAGGACAGATCACAGATACGCAGTATTTT.

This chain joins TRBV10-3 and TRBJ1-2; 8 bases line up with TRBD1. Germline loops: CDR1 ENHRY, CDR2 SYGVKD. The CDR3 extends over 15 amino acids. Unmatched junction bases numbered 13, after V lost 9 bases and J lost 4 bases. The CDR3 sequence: CAITTGDRGFYGYTF. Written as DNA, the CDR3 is TGTGCCATTACGACAGGGGACCGAGGTTTCTATGGCTACACCTTC.

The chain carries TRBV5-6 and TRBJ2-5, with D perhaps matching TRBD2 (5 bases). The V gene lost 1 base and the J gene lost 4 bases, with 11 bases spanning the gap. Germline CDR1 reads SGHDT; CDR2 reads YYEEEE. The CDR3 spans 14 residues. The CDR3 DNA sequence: TGTGCCAGCAGCTTGAGGCTAGCAGGAGAGACCCAGTACTTC. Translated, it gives CASSLRLAGETQYF.

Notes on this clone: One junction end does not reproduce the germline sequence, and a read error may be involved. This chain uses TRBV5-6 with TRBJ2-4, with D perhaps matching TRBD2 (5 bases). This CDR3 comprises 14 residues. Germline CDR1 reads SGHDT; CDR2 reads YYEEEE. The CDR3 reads CASSFGLAENIQYF. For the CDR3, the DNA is TGTGCCAGCAGCTTTGGGCTAGCCGAAAACATTCAGTACTTC.

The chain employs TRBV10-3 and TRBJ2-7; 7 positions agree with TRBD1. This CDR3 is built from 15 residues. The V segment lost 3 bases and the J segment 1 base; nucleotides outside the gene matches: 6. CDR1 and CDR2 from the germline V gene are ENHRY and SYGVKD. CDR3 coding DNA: TGTGCCATCAGTGATCACACGACAGGGTCCTACGAGCAGTACGTC. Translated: CAISDHTTGSYEQYV.

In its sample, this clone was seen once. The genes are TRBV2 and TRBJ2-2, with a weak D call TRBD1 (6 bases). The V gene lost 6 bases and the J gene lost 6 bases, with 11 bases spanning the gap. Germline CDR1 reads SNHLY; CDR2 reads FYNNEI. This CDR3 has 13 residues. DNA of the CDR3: TGTGCCAGCAGACAGGGAGAGGCCGGGGAGCTGTTTTTT. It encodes CASRQGEAGELFF. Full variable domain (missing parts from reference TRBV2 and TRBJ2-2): EPEVTQTPSHQVTQMGQEVILRCVPISNHLYFYWYRQILGQKVEFLVSFYNNEISEKSEIFDDQFSVERPDGSNFTLKIRSTKLEDSAMYFCASRQGEAGELFFGEGSRLTVL.

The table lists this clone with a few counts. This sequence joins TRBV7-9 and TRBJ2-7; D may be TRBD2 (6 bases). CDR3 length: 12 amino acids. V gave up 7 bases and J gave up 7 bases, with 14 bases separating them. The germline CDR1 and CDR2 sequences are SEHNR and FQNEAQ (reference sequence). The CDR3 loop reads CASTPTGVEQYF. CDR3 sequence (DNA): TGTGCCAGCACCCCGACGGGAGTAGAGCAGTACTTC. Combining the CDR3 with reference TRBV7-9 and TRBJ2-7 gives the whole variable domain DTGVSQNPRHKITKRGQNVTFRCDPISEHNRLYWYRQTLGQGPEFLTYFQNEAQLEKSRLLSDRFSAERPKGSFSTLEIQRTEQGDSAMYLCASTPTGVEQYFGPGTRLTVT.

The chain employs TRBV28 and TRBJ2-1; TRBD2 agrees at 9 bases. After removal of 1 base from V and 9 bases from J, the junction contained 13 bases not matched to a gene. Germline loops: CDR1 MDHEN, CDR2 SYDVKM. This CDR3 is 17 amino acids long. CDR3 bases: TGTGCCAGCAGTTTATCCATCGGGGTAGCGGGGGTTGGTGAGCAGTTCTTC. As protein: CASSLSIGVAGVGEQFF.